This entry features one TCR beta chain sequence. The data were taken from a study of blood T cell repertoires in COVID-19. For the study at large: Material from acute and convalescent COVID-19 was sourced from the United States, Italy and Spain.

Profiled with immunoSEQ multiplex PCR; TCRdb holds only in-frame clones, not every one. The data contain 350,000 to 400,000 clones, approximately 92% of them seen just once; the ten biggest clones take up less than 1.2%. The germline V and J ends were trimmed by 5 bases and 4 bases, with 13 bases remaining between them. The CDR3 totals 14 residues. Germline CDR1 reads MNHEY; CDR2 reads SVGAGI. Donors were grouped by their self-reported clinical history. For recovered donors of Cohort 3, there were two negative PCRs, clearance, or symptom resolution. Sample: PBMCs or T cells enriched from blood (not recorded which). The V and J genes are TRBV6-5 and TRBJ2-3; maybe TRBD2 (5 bases). The clonotype comes from a man aged 18 to 29 who had recovered from COVID-19. CDR3 DNA: TGTGCCAGCAGTCGGCCGGGAAAAGCAGATACGCAGTATTTT. The encoded protein is CASSRPGKADTQYF.